The 24 T cell receptor beta chains below all came from one sample that was sequenced in a study of OX40 agonist ivuxolimab in advanced cancers. Receptor libraries were prepared by the immunoSEQ multiplex PCR assay. In its TCRdb copy, this immuneACCESS table keeps in-frame sequences only and misses some clones. Where compared with another copy, unresolved V genes explain less than half of these, and the others have no known cause. The sample records 100,000 or so clones, around 90% of which are singletons. Together, the top ten hold about 0.33% of the sample. The input for sequencing was CD4+ or CD8+ T cells sorted from blood, taken in a trial of the OX40 agonist ivuxolimab. All receptors derive from an adult with an advanced solid tumor such as melanoma, head and neck, liver or kidney cancer.

CDR3 coding DNA: TGCGCCAGCAGCCAAGAAGGGGCAGATACGCAGTATTTT. Protein: CASSQEGADTQYF. The chain recombines TRBV4-3 with TRBJ2-3; D is possibly TRBD1 (5 bases). CDR3 length: 13 amino acids. Germline loops: CDR1 LGHNA, CDR2 YSLEER. V was cut by 0 bases and J by 4 bases, with 5 bases left in between.

This chain connects TRBV5-6 to TRBJ2-5; either TRBD1 or TRBD2 may fit D (5 bases each). Germline CDR1 is SGHDT and CDR2 is YYEEEE. The V and J ends lost 4 bases and 5 bases respectively, with 15 bases between them. CDR3 size: 14 residues. CDR3 coding DNA: TGTGCCAGCAGCCCCCCGGGGCCGCGCGAGACCCAGTACTTC. Translating it yields CASSPPGPRETQYF.

The gene calls are TRBV5-6 and TRBJ2-2, with TRBD2 matching 7 bases. Trimming removed 4 bases from V and 1 base from J; junction bases left unmatched: 1. CDR3 length: 14 residues. Looked up from germline, CDR1 is SGHDT and CDR2 is YYEEEE. CDR3 in DNA: TGTGCCAGCAGCCGCGGGGGGAACACCGGGGAGCTGTTTTTT. It translates to CASSRGGNTGELFF. The complete variable domain, with remaining parts taken from reference TRBV5-6 and TRBJ2-2, reads DAGVTQSPTHLIKTRGQQVTLRCSPKSGHDTVSWYQQALGQGPQFIFQYYEEEERQRGNFPDRFSGHQFPNYSSELNVNALLLGDSALYLCASSRGGNTGELFFGEGSRLTVL.

The rearrangement joins TRBV5-1 to TRBJ2-5; the match to TRBD1 covers 12 bases. The DNA end is a closer match to TRBJ2-7, so the J assignment may be wrong. The CDR3 has 15 amino acids. Per the germline V gene, CDR1 is SGHRS and CDR2 is YFSETQ. In DNA, the CDR3 is TGCGCCAGCAGCCAGGGACAGGGGGCGGGCTACGAGCAGTACTTC. Amino acid sequence: CASSQGQGAGYEQYF.

The chain links TRBV4-2 to TRBJ1-2; D unclear. The ends were cut back, 1 base at V and 6 bases at J, with 15 bases in the middle. The CDR3 is made up of 15 amino acids. Germline CDR1 and CDR2: LGHNA and YNFKEQ. Here the CDR3 DNA reads TGTGCCAGCAGCCAAGGGCGTCGTTCAATGGATGGCTACACCTTC. Protein product: CASSQGRRSMDGYTF.

The J gene is TRBJ2-1, the V gene TRBV11-3; possibly TRBD2 for D (6 bases). The CDR3 extends over 14 amino acids. The germline V gene has CDR1 SGHNT and CDR2 YENEEA. Trimming took 0 bases from V and 7 from J, leaving 10 bases between them. CDR3 nucleotide sequence: TGTGCCAGCAGCTTAGACACTAGCCTGAATGAGCAGTTCTTC. It translates to CASSLDTSLNEQFF.

DNA of the CDR3: TGTGCCAGCAGTCAGGGACAGGTCGCCCTCACGGCTTTCTTT. Translated, it gives CASSQGQVALTAFF. The chain joins TRBV6-5 to TRBJ1-1; TRBD1 matches at 8 bases. The germline gives CDR1 MNHEY, CDR2 SVGAGI. This CDR3 comprises 14 residues. Trimming at V came to 5 bases and at J to 11 bases, leaving 13 bases not matched to a gene.

The chain has TRBV21-1 and TRBJ2-2; TRBD1 is the table's D call, not checked against the DNA. TRBV21-1 is a pseudogene locus. The CDR3 loop spans 19 amino acids. The CDR3: CASSKRGTGGHANTGELFF. CDR3 in DNA: TGTGCCAGCAGCAAAAGAGGGACAGGGGGCCATGCGAACACCGGGGAGCTGTTTTTT.

The rearrangement joins TRBV7-9 to TRBJ2-1; maybe TRBD2 (5 bases). The V gene lost 5 bases and the J gene lost 8 bases, with 16 bases spanning the gap. Germline CDR1 SEHNR, CDR2 FQNEAQ (reference sequence). The CDR3 runs 14 residues. The DNA of the CDR3 is TGTGCCAGCAGCACGCCTTCCACTAGTTATGAGCAGTTCTTC. Encoded protein: CASSTPSTSYEQFF.

J is TRBJ2-5 and V is TRBV5-6, with a possible D match to TRBD2 (5 bases). Germline V gene lookup returns CDR1 SGHDT and CDR2 YYEEEE. This CDR3 region has 15 residues. The CDR3 bases are TGTGCTGGAGGAAAGTCGGGGTCTTACCAAGAGACCCAGTACTTC. Translating gives CAGGKSGSYQETQYF.

This clone was detected only once. The genes are TRBV25-1 and TRBJ1-1; D may be TRBD1 (5 bases). The ends were cut back, 8 bases at V and 7 bases at J, with 17 bases in the middle. The CDR3 contains 13 residues. From germline, CDR1 is MGHDK and CDR2 SYGVNS. CDR3 amino acids: CASPAKGVHEAFF. CDR3 DNA: TGTGCCAGCCCTGCTAAAGGGGTCCATGAAGCTTTCTTT. Full variable domain (missing parts from reference TRBV25-1 and TRBJ1-1): EADIYQTPRYLVIGTGKKITLECSQTMGHDKMYWYQQDPGMELHLIHYSYGVNSTEKGDLSSESTVSRIRTEHFPLTLESARPSHTSQYLCASPAKGVHEAFFGQGTRLTVV.

The chain is built from TRBV9 and TRBJ2-5; a possible D gene is TRBD1 (6 bases). Trimming pared 3 bases from V and 7 bases from J, leaving 10 bases between. The V gene's germline CDR1 is SGDLS and CDR2 YYNGEE. CDR3 size: 12 residues. The CDR3 loop reads CASSAGVGTQYF. In DNA, the CDR3 is TGTGCCAGCAGCGCAGGGGTAGGGACCCAGTACTTC.

The V gene is TRBV2, the J gene TRBJ2-6; possible D gene TRBD1, 5 bases. The CDR3 totals 15 residues. Trimming took off 6 bases at V and 1 base at J, with 10 bases between the two ends. Germline V lookup: CDR1 SNHLY, CDR2 FYNNEI. The CDR3 nucleotides are TGTGCCAGCAGCCTAAGGGGTTCTGGGGCCAACGTCCTGACTTTC. Its protein product is CASSLRGSGANVLTF.

The V gene is TRBV5-5, the J gene TRBJ1-4; no definite D call. Germline V CDR1 and CDR2: SGHKS, YYEKEE (reference sequence). The CDR3 is 15 residues long. V was clipped by 3 bases and J by 8 bases, with 17 bases between them. Here the CDR3 reads CASSYGGNIGEKLFF. DNA of the CDR3: TGTGCCAGCAGCTATGGAGGGAACATCGGAGAAAAACTGTTTTTT.

The table lists this clone with a few counts. V usage is TRBV28 and J usage is TRBJ2-7; D remains ambiguous. V was cut by 7 bases and J by 0 bases, with 13 bases left in between. Looked up from germline, CDR1 is MDHEN and CDR2 is SYDVKM. This CDR3 region has 14 residues. The CDR3 sequence: CASTSWANSYEQYF. The CDR3 nucleotides read TGTGCCAGCACCTCGTGGGCAAACTCCTACGAGCAGTACTTC.

This clone was observed a single time. The rearrangement uses TRBV6-5 and TRBJ2-7, with 7 bases lining up with TRBD1. Germline trimming cut 5 bases from V and 7 bases from J; bases unmatched to any gene: 8. This CDR3 has 13 residues. Germline CDR1 reads MNHEY; CDR2 reads SVGAGI. The CDR3 coding sequence is TGTGCCAGCAGTCACGGGACAGCGAGGGAGCAGTACTTC. Its protein is CASSHGTAREQYF.

This rearrangement joins TRBV7-2 to TRBJ1-1; no reliable D call. V lost 2 bases to trimming and J lost 1 base, with 5 bases between them. CDR1 is SGHTA, CDR2 FQGNSA, per germline. There are 13 residues in the CDR3. The CDR3 spells CASSLFGNTEAFF. CDR3 nucleotide sequence: TGTGCCAGCAGCTTATTCGGGAACACTGAAGCTTTCTTT.

The chain carries TRBV7-6 and TRBJ1-5; D gene unclear. The CDR3 length is 16 residues. The V and J ends lost 8 bases and 0 bases respectively, with 17 bases between them. Germline lookup yields CDR1 SGHVS and CDR2 FNYEAQ. Here the CDR3 DNA reads TGTGCCAGCTCCCGTGGGGTAGACGGTAGCAATCAGCCCCAGCATTTT. Its translation is CASSRGVDGSNQPQHF.

V is TRBV11-2 and J is TRBJ2-3, with TRBD1 identical over 7 bases. CDR1 SGHAT and CDR2 FQNNGV come from the germline V gene. V dropped 5 bases and J dropped 0; count of bases not matched to a gene: 5. This CDR3 has 15 amino acids. The chain's CDR3 is CASSPQGISTDTQYF. CDR3 sequence (DNA): TGTGCCAGCAGCCCACAGGGGATCAGCACAGATACGCAGTATTTT.

This chain uses TRBV5-1 with TRBJ2-4; TRBD2 matches 9 bases. J lost 5 bases, V lost 0 bases, and 9 bases had no gene match. There are 17 residues in the CDR3. Germline CDR1 is SGHRS and CDR2 is YFSETQ. CDR3 sequence: CASSLAAVAGAQNIQYF. The CDR3 DNA follows: TGCGCCAGCAGCTTGGCCGCGGTAGCGGGGGCCCAAAACATTCAGTACTTC.

The V and J genes are TRBV11-2 and TRBJ1-6, with 8 bases matching TRBD1. Looked up from germline, CDR1 is SGHAT and CDR2 is FQNNGV. The J segment lost 9 bases and the V segment lost 3 bases, leaving 4 bases of the junction unmatched. The CDR3 is 14 amino acids. CDR3 sequence: CASSFGQGGSPLHF. DNA of the CDR3: TGTGCCAGCAGCTTTGGACAGGGAGGTTCACCCCTCCACTTT.

CDR3 in amino acids: CASSYSGTNNSPLHF. In nucleotides, the CDR3 is TGTGCCAGCAGTTACTCGGGAACTAATAATTCACCCCTCCACTTT. This chain joins TRBV6-6 and TRBJ1-6; D gene uncertain. The germline V gene encodes CDR1 MNHNY and CDR2 SVGAGI (reference sequence). Trimming left V 0 bases short and J 5 bases short, with 8 bases between. The CDR3 sequence is 15 residues long.

The V call is TRBV5-6, the J call TRBJ2-7, with D perhaps TRBD1 or TRBD2 (5 bases each). V gave up 5 bases and J gave up 3 bases, with 18 bases separating them. CDR3 length: 15 amino acids. The germline gives CDR1 SGHDT, CDR2 YYEEEE. CDR3 nucleotide sequence: TGTGCCAGCAGTTTGCGTGGGACGGCCTACTACGAGCAGTACTTC. It codes for CASSLRGTAYYEQYF.

The chain uses TRBV5-8 and TRBJ2-2; 9 bases agree with TRBD1. V shed 4 bases, J shed 3 bases, and the junction held 7 bases outside the gene matches. Germline CDR1 and CDR2: SGHTS and YDEGEE. This CDR3 is 16 amino acids long. CDR3 loop: CASSDGQGLYTGELFF. The CDR3 nucleotides read TGTGCCAGCAGCGATGGACAGGGGTTGTACACCGGGGAGCTGTTTTTT.